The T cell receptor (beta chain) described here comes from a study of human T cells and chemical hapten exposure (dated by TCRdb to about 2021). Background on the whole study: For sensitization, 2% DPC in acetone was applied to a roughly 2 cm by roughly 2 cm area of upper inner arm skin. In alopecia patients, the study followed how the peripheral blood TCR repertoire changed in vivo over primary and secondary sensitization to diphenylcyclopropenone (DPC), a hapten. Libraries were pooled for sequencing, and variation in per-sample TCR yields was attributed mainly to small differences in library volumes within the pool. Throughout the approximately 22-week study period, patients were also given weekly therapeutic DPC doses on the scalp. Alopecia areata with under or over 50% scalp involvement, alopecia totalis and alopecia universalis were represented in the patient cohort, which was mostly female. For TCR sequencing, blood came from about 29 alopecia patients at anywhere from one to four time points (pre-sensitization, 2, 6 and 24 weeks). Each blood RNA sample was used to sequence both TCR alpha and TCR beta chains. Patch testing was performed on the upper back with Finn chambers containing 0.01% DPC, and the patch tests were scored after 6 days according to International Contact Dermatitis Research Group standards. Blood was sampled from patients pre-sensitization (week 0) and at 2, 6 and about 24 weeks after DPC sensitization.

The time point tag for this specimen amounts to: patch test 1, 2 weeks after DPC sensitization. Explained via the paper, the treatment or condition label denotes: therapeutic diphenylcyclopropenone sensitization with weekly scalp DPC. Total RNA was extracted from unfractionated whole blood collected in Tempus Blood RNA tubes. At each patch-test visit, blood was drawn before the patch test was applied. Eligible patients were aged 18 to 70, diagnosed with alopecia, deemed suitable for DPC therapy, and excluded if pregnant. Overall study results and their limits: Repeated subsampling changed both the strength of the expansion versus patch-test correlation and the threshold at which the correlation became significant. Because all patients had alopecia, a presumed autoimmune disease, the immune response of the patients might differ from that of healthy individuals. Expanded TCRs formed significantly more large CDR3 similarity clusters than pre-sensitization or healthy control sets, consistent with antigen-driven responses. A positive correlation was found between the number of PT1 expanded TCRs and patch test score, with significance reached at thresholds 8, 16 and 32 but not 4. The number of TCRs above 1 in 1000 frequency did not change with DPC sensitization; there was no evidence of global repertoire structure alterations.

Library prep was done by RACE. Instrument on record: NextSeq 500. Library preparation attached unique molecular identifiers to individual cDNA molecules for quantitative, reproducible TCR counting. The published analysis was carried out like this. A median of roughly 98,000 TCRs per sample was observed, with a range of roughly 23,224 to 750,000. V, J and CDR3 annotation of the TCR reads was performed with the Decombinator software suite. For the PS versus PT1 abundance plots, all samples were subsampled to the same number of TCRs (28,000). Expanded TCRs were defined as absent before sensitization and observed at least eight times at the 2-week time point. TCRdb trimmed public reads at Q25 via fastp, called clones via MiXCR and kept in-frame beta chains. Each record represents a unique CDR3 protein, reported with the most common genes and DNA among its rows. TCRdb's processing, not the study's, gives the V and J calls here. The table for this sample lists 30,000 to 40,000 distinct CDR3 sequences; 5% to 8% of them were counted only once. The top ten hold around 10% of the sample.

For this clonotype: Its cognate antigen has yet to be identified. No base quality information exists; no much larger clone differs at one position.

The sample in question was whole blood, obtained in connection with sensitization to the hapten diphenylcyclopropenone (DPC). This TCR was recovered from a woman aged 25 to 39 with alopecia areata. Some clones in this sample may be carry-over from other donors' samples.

CDR3 region: CASSSTGDSEQYF. The DNA reads TGTGCCAGTAGTTCAACAGGGGATAGCGAGCAGTACTTC. The rearranged chain carries TRBV19 and TRBJ2-7, with 7 bases matching TRBD1. V loses 5 bases at its end and J loses 6 bases; junction bases beyond the gene matches: 7. Including the terminal cysteine and phenylalanine, the CDR3 comprises 13 residues. The read is trimmed to its CDR3 DNA, 39 bases read in frame from base 1. Taken from the germline V gene (reference sequence), the CDR1 and CDR2 loops are LNHDA and SQIVND. Beyond the CDR3, the reference TRBV19 and TRBJ2-7 genes provide the residues; the full variable domain reads: DGGITQSPKYLFRKEGQNVTLSCEQNLNHDAMYWYRQDPGQGLRLIYYSQIVNDFQKGDIAEGYSVSREKKESFPLTVTSAQKNPTAFYLCASSSTGDSEQYFGPGTRLTVT.